Listed below are T cell receptor beta chains from one sample, sequenced in a study of shared clonotypes between healthy human individuals. The assay was immunoSEQ multiplex PCR, and TCRdb's table has in-frame clones only and misses some. Of 1.6 million or so clones detected, 95% to 97% appear once; the ten largest clones hold 0.95% to 1.5%. The source material was naive CD4+ T cells sorted from blood. All receptors come from a man aged 25-40 years in good health. CDR3s include the opening cysteine and the closing phenylalanine or tryptophan. Each record gives: D gene, clone size, V gene, J gene, CDR3 DNA, CDR3 protein. D genes are given only for firm matches. Only some rows state a clone size, as once, few, many or a class for expanded clones.

d_call: -; clone_size: -; v_call: TRBV18; j_call: TRBJ2-3; cdr3_nt: TGTGCCAGCTCACCCGGACCAGATACGCAGTATTTT; cdr3_aa: CASSPGPDTQYF
d_call: -; clone_size: -; v_call: TRBV29-1; j_call: TRBJ2-1; cdr3_nt: TGCAGCGTCCAGGGAAGTGAGCAGTTCTTC; cdr3_aa: CSVQGSEQFF
d_call: -; clone_size: -; v_call: TRBV6-5; j_call: TRBJ1-3; cdr3_nt: TGTGCCAGCAGTTACTCGACGGGTTCGGGAAACACCATATATTTT; cdr3_aa: CASSYSTGSGNTIYF
d_call: -; clone_size: few; v_call: TRBV2; j_call: TRBJ2-1; cdr3_nt: TGTGCCAGCGGAGGGAATGAGCAGTTCTTC; cdr3_aa: CASGGNEQFF
d_call: TRBD1; clone_size: -; v_call: TRBV28; j_call: TRBJ2-2; cdr3_nt: TGTGCCAGCAGCTCAGTAATGGGACAGGGATACACCGGGGAGCTGTTTTTT; cdr3_aa: CASSSVMGQGYTGELFF
d_call: TRBD2; clone_size: -; v_call: TRBV6-5; j_call: TRBJ2-5; cdr3_nt: TGTGCCAGCAGTTACCGGCGGGAGAGAGAGACCCAGTACTTC; cdr3_aa: CASSYRRERETQYF
d_call: -; clone_size: once; v_call: TRBV19; j_call: TRBJ2-7; cdr3_nt: TGTGCCAGTAGTATACCGGGGTACGAGCAGTACTTC; cdr3_aa: CASSIPGYEQYF
d_call: -; clone_size: -; v_call: TRBV5-1; j_call: TRBJ2-6; cdr3_nt: TGCGCCAGCAGTCCTGCACCCCCCCCGGGGGCCAACGTCCTGACTTTC; cdr3_aa: CASSPAPPPGANVLTF
d_call: TRBD2; clone_size: -; v_call: TRBV9; j_call: TRBJ2-1; cdr3_nt: TGTGCCAGCAGCGTTGCTAGCGGGGGATACAATGAGCAGTTCTTC; cdr3_aa: CASSVASGGYNEQFF
d_call: TRBD1; clone_size: -; v_call: TRBV5-4; j_call: TRBJ1-1; cdr3_nt: TGTGCCAGCAGCCGACAGGGCCCTATGAACACTGAAGCTTTCTTT; cdr3_aa: CASSRQGPMNTEAFF
d_call: -; clone_size: -; v_call: TRBV9; j_call: TRBJ2-7; cdr3_nt: TGTGCCAGCAGCGTAGGTCAGGGCGGTTTCGACGAGCAGTACTTC; cdr3_aa: CASSVGQGGFDEQYF
d_call: TRBD1; clone_size: -; v_call: TRBV9; j_call: TRBJ2-6; cdr3_nt: TGTGCCAGCAGCTTTGGACAGGGCCCCTCTGGGGCCAACGTCCTGACTTTC; cdr3_aa: CASSFGQGPSGANVLTF
d_call: TRBD1; clone_size: -; v_call: TRBV5-1; j_call: TRBJ1-3; cdr3_nt: TGCGCCAGCAGGACCGGGACAGACTCTGGAAACACCATATATTTT; cdr3_aa: CASRTGTDSGNTIYF
d_call: -; clone_size: -; v_call: TRBV7-2; j_call: TRBJ1-6; cdr3_nt: TGTGCCAGCAGCTTCATTTACAGGGTAGATAATTCACCCCTCCACTTT; cdr3_aa: CASSFIYRVDNSPLHF
d_call: TRBD1; clone_size: -; v_call: TRBV7-6; j_call: TRBJ2-5; cdr3_nt: TGTGCCAGCAGCGCAACAGGGGGTCGGGAGACCCAGTACTTC; cdr3_aa: CASSATGGRETQYF
d_call: TRBD2; clone_size: -; v_call: TRBV15; j_call: TRBJ2-7; cdr3_nt: TGTGCCACCAGCAGAGGCGGGAGTTTCTACGAGCAGTACTTC; cdr3_aa: CATSRGGSFYEQYF
d_call: -; clone_size: -; v_call: TRBV10-1; j_call: TRBJ2-1; cdr3_nt: TGCGCCAGCAGTGTAGCCCGGGGACCGAGCTCCTACAATGAGCAGTTCTTC; cdr3_aa: CASSVARGPSSYNEQFF
d_call: -; clone_size: -; v_call: TRBV18; j_call: TRBJ2-1; cdr3_nt: TGTGCCAGCTCACCCCTGTCTAGCGCTGAGCAGTTCTTC; cdr3_aa: CASSPLSSAEQFF
d_call: TRBD2; clone_size: -; v_call: TRBV18; j_call: TRBJ2-1; cdr3_nt: TGTGCCAGCTCACCTATAGCGGGAGGTCCGAATGAGCAGTTCTTC; cdr3_aa: CASSPIAGGPNEQFF
d_call: TRBD1; clone_size: -; v_call: TRBV7-2; j_call: TRBJ2-3; cdr3_nt: TGTGCCAGCAGCCCGCCGGGCAGGGGGACAGATACGCAGTATTTT; cdr3_aa: CASSPPGRGTDTQYF
d_call: -; clone_size: -; v_call: TRBV11-2; j_call: TRBJ2-7; cdr3_nt: TGTGCCAGCAGCTTAGATGTCACTTGGTTTACAGCGAACTCCTACGAGCAGTACTTC; cdr3_aa: CASSLDVTWFTANSYEQYF
d_call: -; clone_size: -; v_call: TRBV29-1; j_call: TRBJ2-2; cdr3_nt: TGCAGCGGGAAGGGGTGGGGTATCACCGGGGAGCTGTTTTTT; cdr3_aa: CSGKGWGITGELFF
d_call: -; clone_size: -; v_call: TRBV4-3; j_call: TRBJ2-5; cdr3_nt: TGCGCCAGCAGCTTCACTCCCGGGAGCAGGGAGACCCAGTACTTC; cdr3_aa: CASSFTPGSRETQYF
d_call: -; clone_size: -; v_call: TRBV18; j_call: TRBJ1-3; cdr3_nt: TGTGCCAGCTCACCAGTCTCCAGCAGGAACTCTGGAAACACCATATATTTT; cdr3_aa: CASSPVSSRNSGNTIYF
d_call: TRBD2; clone_size: -; v_call: TRBV19; j_call: TRBJ2-3; cdr3_nt: TGTGCCAGTAGTCCCTGGCCCCCGGGAGGCCCACTAGCAGATACGCAGTATTTT; cdr3_aa: CASSPWPPGGPLADTQYF
d_call: -; clone_size: -; v_call: TRBV21-1; j_call: TRBJ2-7; cdr3_nt: TGTGCCAGCAGCAACCTCAGGTGGCCCTACGAGCAGTACTTC; cdr3_aa: CASSNLRWPYEQYF
d_call: TRBD1; clone_size: -; v_call: TRBV14; j_call: TRBJ1-2; cdr3_nt: TGTGCCAGCAGCCCCGACAGGGGGATAGGCTACACCTTC; cdr3_aa: CASSPDRGIGYTF
d_call: -; clone_size: -; v_call: TRBV19; j_call: TRBJ1-3; cdr3_nt: TGTGCCAGTAAACCAGACTCTGGAAACACCATATATTTT; cdr3_aa: CASKPDSGNTIYF
d_call: -; clone_size: -; v_call: TRBV5-6; j_call: TRBJ2-5; cdr3_nt: TGTGCCAGCAGAGGGGGGTTAGAGTACCAAGAGACCCAGTACTTC; cdr3_aa: CASRGGLEYQETQYF
d_call: -; clone_size: -; v_call: TRBV18; j_call: TRBJ2-7; cdr3_nt: TGTGCCAGCTCACCAGGGCTGGACGAGCAGTACTTC; cdr3_aa: CASSPGLDEQYF
d_call: TRBD1; clone_size: -; v_call: TRBV2; j_call: TRBJ2-7; cdr3_nt: TGTGCCAGCAGTGTCGGACAGGGCAAATTTTACGAGCAGTACTTC; cdr3_aa: CASSVGQGKFYEQYF
d_call: -; clone_size: -; v_call: TRBV7-9; j_call: TRBJ2-7; cdr3_nt: TGTGCCAGCAGCGCAGTGGCTCCCTACGAGCAGTACTTC; cdr3_aa: CASSAVAPYEQYF
d_call: TRBD1; clone_size: -; v_call: TRBV5-4; j_call: TRBJ1-1; cdr3_nt: TGTGCCAGCAGCCCGAAGGGGACAGGGTACCCTGAAGCTTTCTTT; cdr3_aa: CASSPKGTGYPEAFF
d_call: TRBD1; clone_size: -; v_call: TRBV7-9; j_call: TRBJ2-7; cdr3_nt: TGTGCCAGCAGCCGAAGACAGGGGGCTTACGAGCAGTACTTC; cdr3_aa: CASSRRQGAYEQYF
d_call: -; clone_size: -; v_call: TRBV11-2; j_call: TRBJ1-1; cdr3_nt: TGTGCCAGCAGCTTAGACTCGGGCCGCACTGAAGCTTTCTTT; cdr3_aa: CASSLDSGRTEAFF
d_call: -; clone_size: once; v_call: TRBV30; j_call: TRBJ1-3; cdr3_nt: TGTGCCTGGAGTGTTGGGACTGCTTCTGGAAACACCATATATTTT; cdr3_aa: CAWSVGTASGNTIYF
d_call: -; clone_size: -; v_call: TRBV11-3; j_call: TRBJ2-1; cdr3_nt: TGTGCCAGCAGCCTAACAGGCGATGAGCAGTTCTTC; cdr3_aa: CASSLTGDEQFF